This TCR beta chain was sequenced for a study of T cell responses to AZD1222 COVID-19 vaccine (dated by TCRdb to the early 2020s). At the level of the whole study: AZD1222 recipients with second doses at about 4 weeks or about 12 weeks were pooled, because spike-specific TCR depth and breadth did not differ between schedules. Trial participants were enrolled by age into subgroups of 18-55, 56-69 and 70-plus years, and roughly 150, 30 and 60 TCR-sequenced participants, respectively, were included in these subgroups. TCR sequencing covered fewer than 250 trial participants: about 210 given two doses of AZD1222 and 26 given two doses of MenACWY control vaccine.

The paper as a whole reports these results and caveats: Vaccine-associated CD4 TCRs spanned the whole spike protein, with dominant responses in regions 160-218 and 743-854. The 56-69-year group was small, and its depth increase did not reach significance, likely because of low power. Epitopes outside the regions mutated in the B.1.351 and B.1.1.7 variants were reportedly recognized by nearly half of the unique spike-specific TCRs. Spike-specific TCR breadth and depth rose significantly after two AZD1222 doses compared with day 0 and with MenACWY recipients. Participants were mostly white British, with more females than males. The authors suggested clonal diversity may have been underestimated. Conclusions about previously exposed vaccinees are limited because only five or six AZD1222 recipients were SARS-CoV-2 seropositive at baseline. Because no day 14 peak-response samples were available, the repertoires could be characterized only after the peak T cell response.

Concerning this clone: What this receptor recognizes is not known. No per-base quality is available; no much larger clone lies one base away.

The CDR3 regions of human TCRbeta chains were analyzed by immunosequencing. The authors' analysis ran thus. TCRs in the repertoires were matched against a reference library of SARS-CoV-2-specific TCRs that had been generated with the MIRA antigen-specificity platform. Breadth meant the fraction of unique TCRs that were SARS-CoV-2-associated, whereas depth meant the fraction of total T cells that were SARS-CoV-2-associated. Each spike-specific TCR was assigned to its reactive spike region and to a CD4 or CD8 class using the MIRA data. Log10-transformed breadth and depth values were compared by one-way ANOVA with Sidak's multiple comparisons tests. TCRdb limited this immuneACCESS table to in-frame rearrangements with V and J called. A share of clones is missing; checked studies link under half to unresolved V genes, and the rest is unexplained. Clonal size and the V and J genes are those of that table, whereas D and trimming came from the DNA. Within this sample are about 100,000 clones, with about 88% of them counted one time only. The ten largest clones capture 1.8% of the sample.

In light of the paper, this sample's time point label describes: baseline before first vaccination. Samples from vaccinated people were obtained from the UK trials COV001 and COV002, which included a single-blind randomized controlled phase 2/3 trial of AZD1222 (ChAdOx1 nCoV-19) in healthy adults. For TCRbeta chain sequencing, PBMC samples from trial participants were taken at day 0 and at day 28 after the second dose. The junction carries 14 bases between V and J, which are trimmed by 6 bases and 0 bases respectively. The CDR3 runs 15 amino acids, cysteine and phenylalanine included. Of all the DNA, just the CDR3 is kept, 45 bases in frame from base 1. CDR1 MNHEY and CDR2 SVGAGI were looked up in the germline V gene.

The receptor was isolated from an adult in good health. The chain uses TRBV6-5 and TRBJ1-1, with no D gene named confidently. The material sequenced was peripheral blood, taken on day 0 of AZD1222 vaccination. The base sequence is TGTGCCAGCAGCCCGGAGGTTACAGTGAACACTGAAGCTTTCTTT. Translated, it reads CASSPEVTVNTEAFF.